The source of this T cell receptor (beta chain) is a study of OX40 agonist ivuxolimab in advanced cancers. Whole-study findings and limits: Also present in some nonresponders was a low level of normalized T-cell clonal expansion.

Concerning this clone itself: Its target is unknown.

TCRdb's copy holds only in-frame clones and misses some; the assay was immunoSEQ multiplex PCR. The data show around 72,000 clones, roughly 89% seen once. V lost 4 bases, J lost 5 bases, and 9 bases lay in between. This CDR3 comprises 13 residues. The germline CDR1 and CDR2 sequences are ENHRY and SYGVKD. This specimen was CD4+ or CD8+ T cells sorted from blood, taken in a trial of the OX40 agonist ivuxolimab. The rearrangement links TRBV10-3 to TRBJ2-4, with D perhaps TRBD1 or TRBD2 (7 bases each). The TCR was taken from an adult with an advanced solid tumor such as melanoma, head and neck, liver or kidney cancer. DNA for the CDR3: TGTGCCATCAGTGCAGGGGGGGAAAACATTCAGTACTTC. Protein product: CAISAGGENIQYF.